This T cell receptor (beta chain) was retrieved from a study of shared clonotypes between healthy human individuals. CDR3 size: 16 residues. The V gene lost 4 bases and the J gene lost 6 bases, with 21 bases spanning the gap. Germline CDR1 SNHLY, CDR2 FYNNEI. The table came from immunoSEQ multiplex PCR; TCRdb's copy has only in-frame clones and leaves some out. The data show 2 million to 2.5 million clones, with 85% to 95% seen just once and roughly 0.34% held by the top ten. Sequenced sample: naive CD4+ T cells from PBMCs. Subset described: CD45RA+ positively selected. The receptor comes from a man between 18 and 35 years old in good health. Some clones in this sample may be carry-over from other donors' samples. This chain uses TRBV2 with TRBJ1-1, with unresolved D. CDR3 coding DNA: TGTGCCAGCAGTGTTAACCTACTACCAACGGGCCCTGAAGCTTTCTTT. Residues: CASSVNLLPTGPEAFF.